These T cell receptor beta chains were read from a single sample in a study of cytomegalovirus exposure and HLA in healthy donors. Assay used: immunoSEQ multiplex PCR; TCRdb lists only in-frame clones, some missing. The table lists 130,000 to 150,000 clones, approximately 91% of them singletons. The sequenced material came from PBMCs. The receptor set was obtained from a woman in her late teens or twenties in good health and CMV-seropositive. Both conserved end residues are part of each CDR3. Fields, in order: D gene, J gene, V gene, clone size, CDR3 DNA, CDR3 protein. The D gene is left open where the match is weak. Some rows mark clone size as missing; the rest say once, few, many or name a class of expanded clone.

>.|TRBJ2-4|TRBV19|.
TGTGCCAGTAGGGGCAGCCTCAAAAACATTCAGTACTTC
CASRGSLKNIQYF
>.|TRBJ1-1|TRBV5-1|.
TGCGCCACCCAAGAGGGTCCCAGCACTGAAGCTTTCTTT
CATQEGPSTEAFF
>TRBD2|TRBJ2-3|TRBV7-9|once
TGTGCCAGCAGCCGGTTAGCGGGAGGCGGAGGAGATACGCAGTATTTT
CASSRLAGGGGDTQYF
>TRBD2|TRBJ2-1|TRBV7-9|.
TGTGCCAGCCCGTCTTGGGGCGGGAGTGATTTTGAGCAGTTCTTC
CASPSWGGSDFEQFF
>TRBD2|TRBJ2-1|TRBV10-1|.
TGCGCCAGCAGTGAGGGGGTAGCGGGAGTTAGTGAGCAGTTCTTC
CASSEGVAGVSEQFF
>TRBD2|TRBJ2-5|TRBV25-1|.
TGTGCCAGCTCGTTGTGGGGGGGGACCCAGTACTTC
CASSLWGGTQYF
>.|TRBJ2-7|TRBV20-1|.
TGCAGTGCTAGAGATTTCAACGAGCAGTACTTC
CSARDFNEQYF
>TRBD1|TRBJ2-7|TRBV29-1|.
TGCAGCGTCACGGACAGGGGGGACCACGAGCAGTACTTC
CSVTDRGDHEQYF
>.|TRBJ2-7|TRBV13|.
TGTGCCAGCAGCTTAGGGCGGTACGAGCAGTACTTC
CASSLGRYEQYF
>.|TRBJ2-5|TRBV5-4|once
TGTGCCAGCAGCTTCGGGATCCTCCAAGAGACCCAGTACTTC
CASSFGILQETQYF
>.|TRBJ1-4|TRBV30|.
TGTGCCTGGTCTTCGGAACTTCGGCGGGAAAAACTGTTTTTT
CAWSSELRREKLFF
>.|TRBJ2-1|TRBV7-3|.
TGTGCCAGCAGCTTAGACTCCGATGAGCAGTTCTTC
CASSLDSDEQFF
>.|TRBJ2-7|TRBV5-6|.
TGTGCCAGCAGCATCGGGATGACGTCTACCTACGAGCAGTACTTC
CASSIGMTSTYEQYF
>TRBD2|TRBJ2-5|TRBV5-4|.
TGTGCCAGCAGCTCCAGAGAGTGGGGGGAGGGGTACCAAGAGACCCAGTACTTC
CASSSREWGEGYQETQYF
>.|TRBJ2-2|TRBV4-1|.
TGCGCCAGCAGCCCTCTAAAGGCGGGAAAGAGCACCGGGGAGCTGTTTTTT
CASSPLKAGKSTGELFF
>TRBD2|TRBJ2-1|TRBV5-1|.
TGCGCCAGCAGCGGGGGACTAGCTATCTTC
CASSGGLAIF
>TRBD2|TRBJ2-3|TRBV11-2|once
TGTGCCAGCAGCTCAAACGGGAGGGGCACAGATACGCAGTATTTT
CASSSNGRGTDTQYF
>TRBD2|TRBJ2-7|TRBV28|.
TGTGCCAGCAGTTTAGCGGGAGCGCACGAGCAGTACTTC
CASSLAGAHEQYF
>.|TRBJ1-2|TRBV28|.
TGTGCCAGCAGCTTACTGACACAGGGAAACGGCTACACCTTC
CASSLLTQGNGYTF
>TRBD2|TRBJ2-7|TRBV10-3|.
TGTGCCATCAGTGGCGGGAGGAACGAGCAGTACTTC
CAISGGRNEQYF
>.|TRBJ1-5|TRBV28|.
TGTGCCAGCAGTTTAGGGCAGGGGTTTTTTGGCGGCAATCAGCCCCAGCATTTT
CASSLGQGFFGGNQPQHF
>.|TRBJ2-5|TRBV5-1|.
TGCGCCAGCACCCGGGGGGCCGGAGTCCAAGAGACCCAGTACTTC
CASTRGAGVQETQYF
>TRBD1|TRBJ2-2|TRBV5-1|.
TGCGCCAGCAGCCCAGGGACAGGGAGGACCGGGGAGCTGTTTTTT
CASSPGTGRTGELFF
>.|TRBJ1-1|TRBV11-2|.
TGTGCCAGCAGCTTAGGTAGCAGGGGTGCTTTCTTT
CASSLGSRGAFF
>TRBD1|TRBJ1-1|TRBV19|.
TGTGCCAGTAGTATAGACGCAGGGGGTAGTCATGCTGAAGCTTTCTTT
CASSIDAGGSHAEAFF
>TRBD1|TRBJ1-1|TRBV11-3|.
TGTGCCAGCAGCTCTTGGAGGGGGCGCGGAGGCACTGAAGCTTTCTTT
CASSSWRGRGGTEAFF
>TRBD1|TRBJ1-5|TRBV6-5|.
TGTGCCAGCAGTTGGGACAGGAATAATCAGCCCCAGCATTTT
CASSWDRNNQPQHF
>.|TRBJ2-3|TRBV5-1|.
TGCGCCAGCAGCTTGGGCACCCGGGGTAGCACAGATACGCAGTATTTT
CASSLGTRGSTDTQYF
>.|TRBJ1-2|TRBV2|few
TGTGCCAGCAGTGGGACAGTGGAGGGCTACACCTTC
CASSGTVEGYTF
>.|TRBJ2-7|TRBV5-4|once
TGTGCCAGCAGCTTGGAAATTAGTAACTACGAGCAGTACTTC
CASSLEISNYEQYF
>TRBD1|TRBJ1-5|TRBV6-1|.
TGTGCCAGCAGCGGGACAGGCGGAGTAGTTGAGGCCCAGCATTTT
CASSGTGGVVEAQHF
>TRBD1|TRBJ2-3|TRBV2|.
TGTGCCAGCAGTTACAGGGGGCGGCCCACAGATACGCAGTATTTT
CASSYRGRPTDTQYF
>TRBD1|TRBJ2-7|TRBV19|once
TGTGCCAGTAGCCAACCGGGACAGGGACACTACGAGCAGTACTTC
CASSQPGQGHYEQYF
>TRBD2|TRBJ2-7|TRBV28|.
TGTGCCAGCAGCCTACTAGCGGGGTCTGACGAGCAGTACTTC
CASSLLAGSDEQYF
>TRBD1|TRBJ1-5|TRBV19|.
TGTGCCAGTAGTTCGGCGACAGGGTATAGCAATCAGCCCCAGCATTTT
CASSSATGYSNQPQHF
>.|TRBJ1-2|TRBV28|.
TGTGCCAGCAGTTTAAGGGGTCCCTATGGCTACACCTTC
CASSLRGPYGYTF
>TRBD2|TRBJ2-1|TRBV27|.
TGTGCCAGCATTCCGGCCAGCGGGAGATTTAATGAGCAGTTCTTC
CASIPASGRFNEQFF